Detailed here is one T cell receptor (beta chain). The antigen remains unidentified. Only in-frame clones appear in the TCRdb table, and some are missing; sequencing was by immunoSEQ multiplex PCR. The sample includes around 140,000 clones, 90% seen only once; the top ten take 1.5% to 2%. The entry originates in a study of T cell responses to AZD1222 COVID-19 vaccine. V was cut by 1 base and J by 2 bases, with 12 bases left in between. The germline V gene encodes CDR1 LNHDA and CDR2 SQIVND (reference sequence). The length of the CDR3 is 15 residues. Study-level findings and limits: Among AZD1222 vaccinees, only six or seven were seropositive at baseline. Spike regions recognized by vaccine-associated CD4 TCRs spanned the protein, led by 160-218 and 743-854.

The chain couples TRBV19 to TRBJ2-7; possibly TRBD2 for D (6 bases). This TCR was sampled from an adult who received the AZD1222 COVID-19 vaccine. The input for sequencing was peripheral blood, taken 28 days after the second AZD1222 dose. DNA of the CDR3: TGTGCCAGTAGTATAGCCGGGACTGATACCTACGAGCAGTACTTC. This sequence encodes CASSIAGTDTYEQYF.